The entry that follows covers one T cell receptor beta chain sequence. The data derive from a study of breast tumors, draining lymph nodes, adjacent tissues. CDR1 is SGHTA, CDR2 FQGNSA, per germline. The CDR3 has 13 residues. Trimming stripped 1 base from V and 7 bases from J, with 9 bases between. TCRdb re-called the multiplex PCR reads through MiXCR, storing one row per CDR3 protein. The table records about 12,000 distinct CDR3 sequences, around 36% of them present only once. The sequenced sample consisted of breast tumor tissue. This chain uses TRBV7-2 with TRBJ2-3, with D perhaps matching TRBD2 (6 bases). The source is a female donor with breast cancer. Some clones in this sample may be carry-over from other donors' samples. CDR3 coding DNA: TGTGCCAGCAGCTTAGAGCTAGCGCATACGCAGTATTTT. Amino acid sequence: CASSLELAHTQYF.